The following is a T cell receptor beta chain sequence with its context. The data are from a study of technical replicates of blood from a handful of donors. Libraries were prepared by immunoSEQ multiplex PCR; TCRdb keeps only in-frame clonotypes and omits some of them. The sample lists under 90,000 clones, approximately 96% seen once, with around 0.2% in the top ten. V lost 5 bases, J lost 1 base, and 2 bases stayed unmatched. Germline CDR1 and CDR2: PRHDT and FYEKMQ (reference sequence). This CDR3 has 15 residues. The chain joins TRBV13 to TRBJ2-2; TRBD1 aligns across 9 bases. Sequenced sample: T cells isolated from PBMCs. This clonotype was obtained from a human donor in good health. DNA of the CDR3: TGTGCCAGCAGCCAGGGACAGGGGAACACCGGGGAGCTGTTTTTT. The encoded protein is CASSQGQGNTGELFF.